This TCR beta chain was identified during a study of blood T cell repertoires in COVID-19. Data came from immunoSEQ multiplex PCR; TCRdb stores just in-frame clones and leaves some out. The data hold about 78,000 clones, with roughly 86% observed a single time. V lost 11 bases to trimming and J lost 7 bases, with 20 bases between them. Germline lookup yields CDR1 MNHEY and CDR2 SVGAGI. The CDR3 runs to 13 residues. The chain uses TRBV6-5 and TRBJ1-1, with D perhaps TRBD1 (5 bases). The sequence came from a man between 45 and 60 years old with active or convalescent COVID-19. The specimen sequenced was peripheral blood. CDR3 nucleotide sequence: TGTGCCGCCCAATTGTCGGGGAGGGGTGAAGCTTTCTTT. It encodes CAAQLSGRGEAFF.